This T cell receptor beta chain appears in the sequencing data of a study of T cell responses to AZD1222 COVID-19 vaccine. General study results and limits: Repertoires were sampled only after the peak T cell response. Mapped onto spike, vaccine-associated CD4 TCRs spanned it and were dominant at 160-218 and 743-854.

Repertoires were generated with immunoSEQ multiplex PCR, while TCRdb's copy carries only in-frame clones and drops some. In the table there are 150,000 or so clones, 90% to 95% of which are singletons. Germline V CDR1 and CDR2: SNHLY, FYNNEI. V was cut by 6 bases and J by 4 bases, with 10 bases left in between. This CDR3 is built from 13 residues. Turning to this clone: Its antigen remains unidentified.

Here the sequenced sample was peripheral blood, taken 28 days after the second AZD1222 dose. This sequence joins TRBV2 and TRBJ1-5, with TRBD1 as a possible D gene (6 bases). The TCR comes from an adult who received the AZD1222 COVID-19 vaccine. The CDR3 is CASSPTGNQPQHF. The CDR3 nucleotides read TGTGCCAGCAGCCCCACAGGGAATCAGCCCCAGCATTTT.